A single sample is the source of the 27 T cell receptor beta chains below, sequenced in a study of regulatory T cells in long-lasting Graves disease. Sequencing libraries for TCR beta were prepared with iRepertoire HTBI primers and Arm-PCR of CDR3 regions. A single record per CDR3 protein comes from TCRdb applying MiXCR to the multiplex PCR reads. The table shows 390,000 or so distinct CDR3 sequences, with roughly 25% occurring only once. Described time point: persistent/refractory GD, antithyroid drugs over 5 years with positive TRAb. PBMCs provided the RNA from which the TCR library was made. The sample was peripheral blood mononuclear cells (PBMCs), taken when the disease was refractory, from a patient treated with antithyroid drugs. The receptor source for this set is a middle-aged woman with Graves disease.

This clonotype was counted many times. CDR3 residues: CASSIQDYNSPLHF. The CDR3 region has the DNA TGTGCCAGCAGTATCCAGGACTATAATTCACCCCTCCACTTT. The J gene is TRBJ1-6, the V gene TRBV6-1; D gene uncertain. This CDR3 is 14 amino acids long. The V gene's germline CDR1 is MNHNS and CDR2 SASEGT. V lost 5 bases to trimming and J lost 3 bases, with 8 bases between them.

This clonotype was found many times. This rearrangement joins TRBV20-1 to TRBJ2-7; D uncertain. V was pared by 5 bases and J by 2 bases, with 4 bases between. Per germline, CDR1 DFQATT and CDR2 SNEGSKA (reference sequence). CDR3 length equals 10 residues. The CDR3 reads CSAAPYEQYF. The CDR3 region has the DNA TGCAGTGCTGCCCCCTACGAGCAGTACTTC.

This clonotype was seen repeatedly, ten times or more. V usage is TRBV28 and J usage is TRBJ2-2; D is undetermined. Deletions cut 5 bases from V and 0 bases from J, with 13 bases between. Per the germline V gene, CDR1 is MDHEN and CDR2 is SYDVKM. CDR3 size: 16 residues. The CDR3 loop is CASSSILRTNTGELFF. The CDR3, as DNA: TGTGCCAGCAGTAGTATCCTGCGGACGAACACCGGGGAGCTGTTTTTT.

This clonotype came up many times. This chain connects TRBV28 to TRBJ2-7; no clear D. Germline CDR1 reads MDHEN; CDR2 reads SYDVKM. The V end lost 3 bases, the J end lost 3 bases, and 12 bases lay between the germline ends. The CDR3 is 14 amino acids. In DNA, the CDR3 is TGTGCCAGCAGTTTCGGGCAAAGCTACTACGAGCAGTACTTC. Encoded protein: CASSFGQSYYEQYF. The whole variable domain, remainder taken from reference TRBV28 and TRBJ2-7, is DVKVTQSSRYLVKRTGEKVFLECVQDMDHENMFWYRQDPGLGLRLIYFSYDVKMKEKGDIPEGYSVSREKKERFSLILESASTNQTSMYLCASSFGQSYYEQYFGPGTRLTVT.

The table lists this clonotype with many counts. V usage is TRBV28 and J usage is TRBJ1-5; the match to TRBD1 covers 12 bases. V dropped 3 bases and J dropped 6; count of bases not matched to a gene: 6. Germline-derived CDR1 and CDR2 are MDHEN and SYDVKM. CDR3 size: 16 residues. CDR3 sequence (DNA): TGTGCCAGCAGTTTGTGGGGACAGGGGGCACCTCAGCCCCAGCATTTT. This gives the protein CASSLWGQGAPQPQHF.

The J gene is TRBJ1-3, the V gene TRBV19; D may be TRBD1 (6 bases). Trimming pared 3 bases from V and 0 bases from J, leaving 12 bases between. The length of the CDR3 is 16 residues. Germline loops: CDR1 LNHDA, CDR2 SQIVND (reference sequence). In DNA, the CDR3 is TGTGCCAGTAGTATCGGACAGACCTTCTCTGGAAACACCATATATTTT. This sequence encodes CASSIGQTFSGNTIYF.

The J gene is TRBJ1-6, the V gene TRBV27; TRBD1 is a possible D gene (5 bases). The CDR3 totals 13 residues. The germline CDR1 and CDR2 sequences are MNHEY and SMNVEV (reference sequence). With 6 bases removed from V and 6 bases from J, the gap between germline ends came to 9 bases. The CDR3 DNA follows: TGTGCCAGCAGGCGGGACCTTAATTCACCCCTCCACTTT. As protein: CASRRDLNSPLHF.

This clonotype was observed a few times. The V and J genes are TRBV5-4 and TRBJ1-6; D is uncertain. This CDR3 has 13 residues. Germline V CDR1 and CDR2: SGHNT, YYREEE (reference sequence). The ends were cut back, 0 bases at V and 10 bases at J, with 8 bases in the middle. CDR3 in amino acids: CASSLVESSPLHF. CDR3 sequence (DNA): TGTGCCAGCAGCTTGGTAGAGTCATCACCCCTCCACTTT. Full variable domain (missing parts from reference TRBV5-4 and TRBJ1-6): ETGVTQSPTHLIKTRGQQVTLRCSSQSGHNTVSWYQQALGQGPQFIFQYYREEENGRGNFPPRFSGLQFPNYSSELNVNALELDDSALYLCASSLVESSPLHFGNGTRLTVT.

This clonotype was seen ten or more times. The genes are TRBV20-1 and TRBJ1-1, with TRBD1 as a possible D gene (6 bases). The CDR3 contains 14 residues. Germline V CDR1 and CDR2: DFQATT, SNEGSKA (reference sequence). Trimming shortened V by 0 bases and J by 5 bases, and 13 bases separated the two germline ends. The CDR3 DNA is TGCAGTGCTAGAGACAGGGGCCGGGGGACTGAAGCTTTCTTT. The encoded protein is CSARDRGRGTEAFF.

The chain employs TRBV28 and TRBJ1-2; D remains ambiguous. The V gene lost 3 bases and the J gene lost 2 bases, with 10 bases spanning the gap. CDR3 size: 14 residues. Germline assignment: CDR1 MDHEN and CDR2 SYDVKM. CDR3 sequence: CASSLSPQNYGYTF. In DNA, the CDR3 is TGTGCCAGCAGTTTGAGTCCCCAGAACTATGGCTACACCTTC.

The CDR3 protein is CSASPYGINQPQHF. CDR3 nucleotides: TGCAGTGCTAGCCCCTATGGAATCAATCAGCCCCAGCATTTT. The chain employs TRBV20-1 and TRBJ1-5; no firm D call. Between the trimmed V and J ends, which lost 3 bases and 3 bases, there was a span of 12 bases. The germline V gene has CDR1 DFQATT and CDR2 SNEGSKA (reference sequence). The CDR3 loop spans 14 amino acids.

As regards this clonotype: This may arise from a read error, as a much more abundant clone is one base away. The chain uses TRBV6-5 and TRBJ1-2; D is uncertain. Germline V gene data show CDR1 as MNHEY and CDR2 as SVGAGI. There are 15 residues in the CDR3. DNA for the CDR3: TGTGCCAGCAGTTACTCGCCAGAAGCTAACTATGGCTGCACCTTC. Its protein product is CASSYSPEANYGCTF.

This clonotype was observed a handful of times. The chain links TRBV20-1 to TRBJ2-7; D may be TRBD1 or TRBD2 (5 bases each). This CDR3 comprises 12 residues. Germline-derived CDR1 and CDR2 are DFQATT and SNEGSKA (reference sequence). Trimming removed 5 bases from V and 3 bases from J, with 11 bases in between. In nucleotides, the CDR3 is TGCAGTGCTGGGACCTGGGACTACGAGCAGTACTTC. Translated, it gives CSAGTWDYEQYF.

This clonotype was seen ten or more times. The V call is TRBV29-1, the J call TRBJ2-4; 7 bases are a match to TRBD1. The CDR3 consists of 12 residues. Trimming at V came to 7 bases and at J to 4 bases, leaving 4 bases not matched to a gene. In germline, CDR1 is SQVTM, CDR2 ANQGSEA. CDR3 nucleotides: TGCAGCGCCGGGACAGTTAAAAACATTCAGTACTTC. Encoded protein: CSAGTVKNIQYF.

This clonotype was observed a handful of times. The CDR3 reads CASSYLAGAEQYF. As DNA, the CDR3 is TGTGCCAGCAGCTACCTAGCGGGAGCCGAGCAGTACTTC. The chain carries TRBV7-2 and TRBJ2-7, with 10 nucleotides matching TRBD2. V shed 4 bases and J 6 bases; nucleotides not matched to a gene: 3. This CDR3 spans 13 amino acids. CDR1 SGHTA and CDR2 FQGNSA come from the germline V gene.

As concerns this clonotype: A read error may produce the germline difference seen at one junction end. The chain recombines TRBV11-2 with TRBJ2-5; D remains unclear. The germline CDR1 and CDR2 sequences are SGHAT and FQNNGV. The CDR3 is made up of 12 amino acids. This CDR3 reads CASSPPLTVPWF. The CDR3 coding sequence is TGTGCCAGCAGCCCACCTTTAACGGTCCCTTGGTTC.

This rearrangement joins TRBV6-1 to TRBJ1-1; 7 bases align to TRBD1. This CDR3 contains 14 residues. V lost 6 bases to trimming and J lost 5 bases; unmatched junction nucleotides: 9. Germline CDR1 and CDR2: MNHNS and SASEGT. The CDR3 sequence is CASRSLQGVTEAFF. As DNA, the CDR3 is TGTGCCAGCAGATCCCTGCAGGGGGTAACTGAAGCTTTCTTT.

This clonotype was seen only a few times. The chain couples TRBV20-1 to TRBJ2-2, with no clear D. V lost 5 bases, J lost 4 bases, and 11 bases lay in between. Germline loops: CDR1 DFQATT, CDR2 SNEGSKA (reference sequence). This CDR3 contains 13 residues. This CDR3 reads CSAAPGGTGELFF. The DNA of the CDR3 is TGCAGTGCTGCCCCAGGCGGCACCGGGGAGCTGTTTTTT.

The table lists this clonotype with many counts. CDR3 in DNA: TGTGCCACCAGCAGAGTGACCCGGGCAGTGATCGGTCAGCCCCAGCATTTT. It encodes CATSRVTRAVIGQPQHF. The chain links TRBV15 to TRBJ1-5, with no clear D. CDR1 is LNHNV and CDR2 is YYDKDF in the germline V gene (reference sequence). V was pared by 1 base and J by 6 bases, with 19 bases between. This CDR3 spans 17 amino acids. Full variable domain (remainder filled in from reference TRBV15 and TRBJ1-5): DAMVIQNPRYQVTQFGKPVTLSCSQTLNHNVMYWYQQKSSQAPKLLFHYYDKDFNNEADTPDNFQSRRPNTSFCFLDIRSPGLGDTAMYLCATSRVTRAVIGQPQHFGDGTRLSIL.

This clonotype has only a few counts. The gene calls are TRBV30 and TRBJ1-1; unclear D gene. Germline CDR1 and CDR2: GTSNPN and SVGIG (reference sequence). The CDR3 consists of 13 residues. Trimming pared 2 bases from V and 1 base from J, leaving 8 bases between. The DNA for the CDR3 is TGTGCCTGGAGTTCGGGTTGGAACACTGAAGCTTTCTTT. Protein product: CAWSSGWNTEAFF.

In its sample, this clonotype was seen many times. The chain links TRBV10-3 to TRBJ2-5, with TRBD1 matching over 11 bases. The CDR3 has 17 residues. Germline lookup yields CDR1 ENHRY and CDR2 SYGVKD. The V and J ends lost 6 bases and 2 bases, in that order; junction bases with no gene match: 11. The CDR3 DNA is TGTGCCATCAGGTCCGGGACAGGGGGGAGAGGGCAAGAGACCCAGTACTTC. As protein: CAIRSGTGGRGQETQYF.

This clonotype occurred a few times. V usage is TRBV29-1 and J usage is TRBJ2-7, with 14 nucleotides matching TRBD2. Germline CDR1 and CDR2: SQVTM and ANQGSEA. V trimming: 7 bases; J trimming: 7 bases; junction bases outside the gene matches: 9. The CDR3 consists of 14 residues. The CDR3, as DNA: TGCAGCGCCGGACTAGCGGGAGGTTTGGCGGAGCAGTACTTC. The encoded protein is CSAGLAGGLAEQYF.

This clonotype was seen at least ten times. This rearrangement joins TRBV10-3 to TRBJ1-5; D uncertain. The CDR3 loop spans 13 amino acids. Trimming shortened V by 4 bases and J by 5 bases, and 9 bases separated the two germline ends. Germline CDR1 is ENHRY and CDR2 is SYGVKD. The CDR3 loop reads CAISGSLDQPQHF. The CDR3 nucleotides read TGTGCCATCAGTGGGTCACTCGATCAGCCCCAGCATTTT.

This clonotype showed up many times. V is TRBV28 and J is TRBJ2-7, with 11 bases fitting TRBD2. The CDR3 is 15 residues long. With V trimmed by 7 bases and J by 4 bases, 9 bases remained unmatched. Germline assignment: CDR1 MDHEN and CDR2 SYDVKM. This CDR3 is CASTVAGGPWYEQYF. The CDR3 DNA reads TGTGCCAGCACCGTAGCGGGAGGGCCGTGGTACGAGCAGTACTTC.

The chain is built from TRBV5-1 and TRBJ1-4; possibly TRBD1 for D (5 bases). CDR1 and CDR2 from the germline V gene are SGHRS and YFSETQ. There are 15 residues in the CDR3. Trimming left V 4 bases short and J 4 bases short, with 14 bases between. Here the CDR3 reads CASSTRDGNNEKLFF. The CDR3 DNA reads as TGCGCCAGCAGCACCCGGGACGGAAATAATGAAAAACTGTTTTTT.

Comments on this clonotype: Likely a read error: the CDR3 ends without its conserved phenylalanine or tryptophan. V is TRBV5-1 and J is TRBJ1-4; 10 bases are shared with TRBD1. This CDR3 is built from 14 residues. From germline, CDR1 is SGHRS and CDR2 YFSETQ. V trimming: 4 bases; J trimming: 8 bases; junction bases outside the gene matches: 5. CDR3 bases: TGCGCCAGCAGCATCCGGGACAGGGGAGAAAAACTGTTTCTT. This gives the protein CASSIRDRGEKLFL.

On this clonotype: Just one base apart from a much larger clone, this may be a read error. The J gene is TRBJ2-5, the V gene TRBV20-1; tentatively, D is TRBD1 or TRBD2 (6 bases each). Deletions cut 2 bases from V and 11 bases from J, with 24 bases between. The CDR3 sequence is 15 residues long. Germline CDR1 reads DFQATT; CDR2 reads SNEGSKA (reference sequence). The CDR3 nucleotides are TGCAGTGCTAGACCCCCCAAGCTCAGGGGAGGAATTCAGTACTTC. Protein sequence: CSARPPKLRGGIQYF.